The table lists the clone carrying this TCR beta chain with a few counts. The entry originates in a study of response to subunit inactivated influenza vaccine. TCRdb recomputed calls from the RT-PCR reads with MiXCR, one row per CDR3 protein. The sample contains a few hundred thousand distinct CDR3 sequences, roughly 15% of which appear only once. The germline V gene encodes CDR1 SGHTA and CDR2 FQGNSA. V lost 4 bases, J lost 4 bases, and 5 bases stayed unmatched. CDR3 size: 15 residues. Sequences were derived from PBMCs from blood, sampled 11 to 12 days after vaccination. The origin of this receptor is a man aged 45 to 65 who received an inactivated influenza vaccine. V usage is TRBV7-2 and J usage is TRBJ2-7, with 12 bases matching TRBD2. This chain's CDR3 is CASSWTSGTMYEQYF. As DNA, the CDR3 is TGTGCCAGCAGCTGGACTAGCGGGACCATGTACGAGCAGTACTTC. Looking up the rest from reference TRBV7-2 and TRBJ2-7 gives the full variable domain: GAGVSQSPSNKVTEKGKDVELRCDPISGHTALYWYRQSLGQGLEFLIYFQGNSAPDKSGLPSDRFSAERTGGSVSTLTIQRTQQEDSAVYLCASSWTSGTMYEQYFGPGTRLTVT.